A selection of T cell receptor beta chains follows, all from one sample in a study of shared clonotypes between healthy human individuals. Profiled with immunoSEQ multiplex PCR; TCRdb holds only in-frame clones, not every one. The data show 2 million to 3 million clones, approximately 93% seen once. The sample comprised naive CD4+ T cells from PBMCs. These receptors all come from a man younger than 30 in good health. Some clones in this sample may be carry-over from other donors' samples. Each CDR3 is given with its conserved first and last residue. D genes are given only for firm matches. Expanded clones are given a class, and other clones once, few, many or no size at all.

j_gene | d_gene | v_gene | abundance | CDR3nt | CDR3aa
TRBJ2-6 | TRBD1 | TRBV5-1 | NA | TGCGCCAGCAGCTTGACGACAGGGGATAGCTCTGGGGCCAACGTCCTGACTTTC | CASSLTTGDSSGANVLTF
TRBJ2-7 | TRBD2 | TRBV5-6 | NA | TGTGCCAGCAGCGTAGCGTTTAGCGGGAGCGGGAGCGAGCAGTACTTC | CASSVAFSGSGSEQYF
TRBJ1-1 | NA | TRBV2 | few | TGTGCCAGCAGTGACTCTGGGTCTGAAGCTTTCTTT | CASSDSGSEAFF
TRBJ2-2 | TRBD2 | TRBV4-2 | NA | TGTGCCAGCAGCCAGGAAAGGCCGGCGGGAGGGCTTGGCGGGGAGCTGTTTTTT | CASSQERPAGGLGGELFF
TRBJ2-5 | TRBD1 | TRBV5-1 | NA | TGCGCCAGCAGCTTACTCGGGACAGAAGAGACCCAGTACTTC | CASSLLGTEETQYF
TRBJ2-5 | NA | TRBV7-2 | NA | TGTGCCAGCAGCTTAAAGGGGTGGCGAGAGACCCAGTACTTC | CASSLKGWRETQYF
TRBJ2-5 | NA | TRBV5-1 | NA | TGCGCCAGCACCGCCGGTAGGGCCTCTAGCACGGAGACCCAGTACTTC | CASTAGRASSTETQYF
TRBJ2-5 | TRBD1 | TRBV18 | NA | TGTGCCAGCTCACCATCCAGGCAACAGGGGGAGACCCAGTACTTC | CASSPSRQQGETQYF
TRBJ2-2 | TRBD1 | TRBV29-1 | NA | TGCAGCGTTGAGAGGACAGGGGTCGGGGAGCTGTTTTTT | CSVERTGVGELFF
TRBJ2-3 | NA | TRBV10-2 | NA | TGCGCCAGCAGTGAGAGTAGAGTGGTGGCTAGCGCGTATTTT | CASSESRVVASAYF
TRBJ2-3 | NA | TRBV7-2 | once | TGTGCCAGCAGCTTAGCGCAGCGCCTGACAGATACGCAGTATTTT | CASSLAQRLTDTQYF
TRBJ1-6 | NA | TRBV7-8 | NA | TGTGCCAGCAGCGCACAGGACCACCCCCTCCACTTT | CASSAQDHPLHF
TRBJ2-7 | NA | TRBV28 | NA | TGTGCCAGCAGTTCTTGGCGACTTGGCTACGAGCAGTACTTC | CASSSWRLGYEQYF
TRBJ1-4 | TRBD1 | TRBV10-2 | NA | TGCGCCAGCAGTGAGAACAGGGGGGCTAATGAAAAACTGTTTTTT | CASSENRGANEKLFF
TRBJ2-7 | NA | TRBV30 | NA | TGTGCCGGCGGGGGCGGGTCCTACGAGCAGTACTTC | CAGGGGSYEQYF
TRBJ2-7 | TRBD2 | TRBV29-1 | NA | TGCAGCGTTGACGTAGGGGGGACTAGCGGGAGGTACGAGCAGTACTTC | CSVDVGGTSGRYEQYF
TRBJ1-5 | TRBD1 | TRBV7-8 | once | TGTGCCAGCAGCTTCGACAGGGGGTGGCAGCCCCAGCATTTT | CASSFDRGWQPQHF
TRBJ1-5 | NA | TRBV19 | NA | TGTGCCACCTTGTCGGGACGCAATCAGCCCCAGCATTTT | CATLSGRNQPQHF
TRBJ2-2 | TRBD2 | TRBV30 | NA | TGTGCCTGTAGCGGGACCGGGGAGCTGTTTTTT | CACSGTGELFF
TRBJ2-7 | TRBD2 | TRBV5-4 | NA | TGTGCCAGCAGCCCAGGACTAGCGGGATTGTACGAGCAGTACTTC | CASSPGLAGLYEQYF
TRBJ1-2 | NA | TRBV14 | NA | TGTGCCAGCAGCCAAGGGACATCTAGCTATGGCTACACCTTC | CASSQGTSSYGYTF
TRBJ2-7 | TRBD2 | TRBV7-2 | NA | TGTGCCAGCAGCTCGAGACTAGCGACGACCTACGAGCAGTACTTC | CASSSRLATTYEQYF
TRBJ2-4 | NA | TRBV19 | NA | TGTGCCAGTAGTAGTAAGGGAGGGGGACAGTCCAAAAACATTCAGTACTTC | CASSSKGGGQSKNIQYF
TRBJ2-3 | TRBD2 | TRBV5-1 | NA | TGCGCCAGCAGCTTGGCCCTAGGACTAGCGGGAACAAGGGATACGCAGTATTTT | CASSLALGLAGTRDTQYF
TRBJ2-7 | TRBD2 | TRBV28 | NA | TGTGCCAGCAGTTTGAGGCGGGGGTGGTACGAGCAGTACTTC | CASSLRRGWYEQYF
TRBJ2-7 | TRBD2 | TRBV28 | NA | TGTGCCAGCAGTTTTGCGGGAGGCGAGCAGTACTTC | CASSFAGGEQYF
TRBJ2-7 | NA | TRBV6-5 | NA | TGTGCCAGCTGGTACGAGCAGTACTTC | CASWYEQYF
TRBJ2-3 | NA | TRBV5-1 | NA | TGCGCCAGCAGCAAAACGGAGCGGACAGATACGCAGTATTTT | CASSKTERTDTQYF